By sample share, the clone carrying this T cell receptor beta chain is medium-sized. TCRdb itself ran the 5' RACE reads through MiXCR, one entry per CDR3 protein. Altogether 18,000 or so distinct CDR3 sequences are present, approximately 19% being singletons, with the ten largest covering around 34%. This sample was taken from a study of HIV-infected patients and healthy controls. Germline values: CDR1 DFQATT, CDR2 SNEGSKA (reference sequence). Trimming removed 0 bases from V and 3 bases from J, with 12 bases in between. The CDR3 has 15 residues. This chain connects TRBV20-1 to TRBJ1-5; D is possibly TRBD1 (5 bases). Sample: CD8+ T cells from blood. The receptor's source is a human donor in good health. The CDR3 DNA follows: TGCAGTGCTAGAGATCTGTCAGGGCCCAATCAGCCCCAGCATTTT. It encodes CSARDLSGPNQPQHF.